This note documents a single T cell receptor (beta chain) sequence. Its antigen is still unknown. The assay was immunoSEQ multiplex PCR, and TCRdb's table has in-frame clones only and misses some. Of around 100,000 clones in the sample, 84% are singletons; the top ten hold approximately 7.8%. Time point given: blood 4 weeks post-SBRT, at nephrectomy. Indicated treatment: 15 Gy SBRT to primary tumor, nephrectomy 4 weeks later. Nephrectomy followed 15 Gy stereotactic body radiation by 4 weeks. Trimming at V came to 5 bases and at J to 4 bases, leaving 7 bases not matched to a gene. Germline V gives CDR1 SGHTA, CDR2 FQGNSA. The CDR3 consists of 15 residues. The sample belongs to a study of radiation and T cells in renal cell carcinoma. Findings and caveats of the study: Pretreatment tumor biopsies were lacking, so baseline clonotypes are unknown. Top tumor clonotypes rose in blood 2 weeks post-radiation, then contracted.

Sequenced material: blood, taken from a patient whose treatment included radiotherapy and nephrectomy. This receptor was identified in a man in his 60s with renal cell carcinoma. The chain combines TRBV7-2 with TRBJ2-7; TRBD2 matches 11 bases. CDR3 sequence: CASSIRTSGSYEQYF. CDR3 coding DNA: TGTGCCAGCAGCATCCGGACTAGCGGGTCTTACGAGCAGTACTTC.